The 16 T cell receptor beta chains presented below share a single source sample, sequenced in a study of blood T cell repertoires in COVID-19. Assay: immunoSEQ multiplex PCR; the TCRdb copy retains only in-frame clones and omits some. The repertoire has 150,000 to 200,000 clones, around nine tenths of them found once; the top ten carry 2.5% to 3.5%. Sequenced input: peripheral blood. The receptors shown here come from a man aged 35 to 55 with active or convalescent COVID-19.

The V call is TRBV19, the J call TRBJ2-5, with 7 bases lining up with TRBD1. Germline trimming cut 4 bases from V and 2 bases from J; bases unmatched to any gene: 7. The CDR3 is 15 amino acids. The germline CDR1 and CDR2 sequences are LNHDA and SQIVND (reference sequence). CDR3 protein: CASSTTGTPQETQYF. In DNA, the CDR3 is TGTGCCAGTAGTACGACAGGGACCCCTCAAGAGACCCAGTACTTC.

The chain uses TRBV2 and TRBJ1-2; TRBD1 might be the D (5 bases). From germline, CDR1 is SNHLY and CDR2 FYNNEI. V was trimmed by 3 bases and J by 8 bases, leaving 16 bases between them. The CDR3 sequence is 14 residues long. Here the CDR3 reads CASSDPGGTGGYTF. CDR3 nucleotide sequence: TGTGCCAGCAGTGATCCGGGGGGAACGGGCGGCTACACCTTC.

The chain recombines TRBV3-1 (or the pseudogene TRBV3-2) with TRBJ1-3; D gene uncertain. V lost 4 bases to trimming and J lost 0 bases, with 7 bases between them. The CDR3 has 14 amino acids. CDR1 is LGHDT and CDR2 is YNNKEL in the germline V gene (reference sequence). The CDR3 loop is CASSPTYSGNTIYF. Here the CDR3 DNA reads TGTGCCAGCAGCCCCACCTACTCTGGAAACACCATATATTTT.

The V call is TRBV5-4, the J call TRBJ2-5; D might be TRBD2 (6 bases). The germline V and J ends were trimmed by 3 bases and 0 bases, with 9 bases remaining between them. The germline gives CDR1 SGHNT, CDR2 YYREEE (reference sequence). The CDR3 contains 14 residues. CDR3 region: CASSSRGYQETQYF. The CDR3 DNA follows: TGTGCCAGCAGCTCCCGGGGGTACCAAGAGACCCAGTACTTC.

J is TRBJ2-7 and V is TRBV21-1; TRBD1 is taken as the D call from the table, unchecked against the DNA. TRBV21-1 is described as a pseudogene. CDR3 length equals 18 residues. The CDR3 loop is CASSKAPPWWQGDDEQYF. The DNA for the CDR3 is TGTGCCAGCAGCAAAGCCCCCCCCTGGTGGCAGGGTGACGACGAGCAGTACTTC.

The chain combines TRBV27 with TRBJ2-2, with 9 positions matching TRBD1. This CDR3 is 17 amino acids long. Trimming at V came to 6 bases and at J to 4 bases, leaving 12 bases not matched to a gene. Germline CDR1 reads MNHEY; CDR2 reads SMNVEV (reference sequence). CDR3 coding DNA: TGTGCCAGCAGAGGGTCCACAGGGGGCGCGAGCACCGGGGAGCTGTTTTTT. Protein: CASRGSTGGASTGELFF.

This rearrangement joins TRBV27 to TRBJ1-2, with D perhaps TRBD1 (6 bases). CDR3 length: 13 amino acids. Germline V lookup: CDR1 MNHEY, CDR2 SMNVEV (reference sequence). The V end was cut by 6 bases, the J end by 4 bases, with 12 bases between. CDR3 region: CASSKDRRYGYTF. CDR3 nucleotides: TGTGCCAGCAGCAAAGACAGGCGCTATGGCTACACCTTC.

V is TRBV5-1 and J is TRBJ2-6, with D possibly TRBD2 on 5 matching bases. CDR3 size: 15 residues. Germline loops: CDR1 SGHRS, CDR2 YFSETQ. V lost 2 bases and J 4 bases, leaving 10 bases between the germline ends. The chain's CDR3 is CASSLAVVGANVLTF. The CDR3 DNA is TGCGCCAGCAGCTTAGCGGTTGTCGGGGCCAACGTCCTGACTTTC.

The count of this clone is one. The genes are TRBV27 and TRBJ2-2, with D perhaps TRBD1 (6 bases). CDR1 MNHEY and CDR2 SMNVEV come from the germline V gene (reference sequence). Between the trimmed V and J ends, which lost 3 bases and 2 bases, there was a span of 10 bases. The CDR3 consists of 15 residues. Written as DNA, the CDR3 is TGTGCCAGCAGTTTTATTGGGACAAACACCGGGGAGCTGTTTTTT. Protein sequence: CASSFIGTNTGELFF.

The V and J genes are TRBV7-9 and TRBJ1-2; 7 bases line up with TRBD1. The V gene's germline CDR1 is SEHNR and CDR2 FQNEAQ (reference sequence). Germline trimming cut 1 base from V and 5 bases from J; bases unmatched to any gene: 4. This CDR3 is built from 14 residues. The CDR3 DNA is TGTGCCAGCAGCTTAGAGGGGGCGGGGTATGGCTACACCTTC. Its protein is CASSLEGAGYGYTF.

V is TRBV27 and J is TRBJ2-7; no clear D gene. CDR3 length: 14 amino acids. Germline CDR1 and CDR2: MNHEY and SMNVEV (reference sequence). Trimming removed 2 bases at V and 2 bases at J, with 10 bases between. CDR3 bases: TGTGCCAGCAGTTTAGGGCAGGCAGCCTACGAGCAGTACTTC. Its translation is CASSLGQAAYEQYF.

V and J are TRBV5-1 and TRBJ2-7; D is unresolved. CDR3 length: 13 amino acids. CDR1 SGHRS and CDR2 YFSETQ come from the germline V gene. V lost 3 bases and J 3 bases, leaving 10 bases between the germline ends. CDR3 region: CASSSLGDYEQYF. In DNA, the CDR3 is TGCGCCAGCAGCTCCTTAGGAGACTACGAGCAGTACTTC.

This clone was counted between two and nine times. The chain recombines TRBV5-4 with TRBJ2-7, with TRBD1 as a possible D gene (5 bases). CDR3 length: 12 residues. The V end lost 4 bases, the J end lost 5 bases, and 10 bases lay between the germline ends. CDR1 is SGHNT and CDR2 is YYREEE in the germline V gene (reference sequence). The CDR3 spells CASSKDTDEQYF. The CDR3 DNA reads as TGTGCCAGCAGCAAGGACACAGACGAGCAGTACTTC.

This chain's CDR3 is CASSMRDTQYF. The CDR3 bases are TGTGCCAGTAGTATGAGAGATACGCAGTATTTT. The chain has TRBV19 and TRBJ2-3; D uncertain. CDR1 and CDR2 (germline): LNHDA, SQIVND (reference sequence). The CDR3 spans 11 residues. V gave up 3 bases and J gave up 5 bases, with 3 bases separating them.

The chain has TRBV9 and TRBJ2-3; tentative D call: TRBD2 (5 bases). The CDR3 covers 16 residues. Germline values: CDR1 SGDLS, CDR2 YYNGEE. The ends were cut back, 0 bases at V and 1 base at J, with 12 bases in the middle. The CDR3 loop reads CASSVGLSEGTDTQYF. The CDR3 region has the DNA TGTGCCAGCAGCGTAGGCCTTAGCGAGGGCACAGATACGCAGTATTTT.

V usage is TRBV4-3 and J usage is TRBJ2-5; no definite D call. From germline, CDR1 is LGHNA and CDR2 YSLEER. The CDR3 spans 13 residues. V lost 4 bases and J 2 bases, leaving 8 bases between the germline ends. The CDR3: CASSRSSQETQYF. The CDR3 DNA reads as TGCGCCAGCAGCCGAAGTAGTCAAGAGACCCAGTACTTC.